This T cell receptor beta chain emerged from a study of blood T cell repertoires in COVID-19. TCRdb's table, derived via immunoSEQ multiplex PCR, lists solely in-frame clones and lacks some. Of around 100,000 clones listed, roughly 92% are singletons. The length of the CDR3 is 14 residues. V was pared by 4 bases and J by 4 bases, with 6 bases of the junction left unmatched. CDR1 is SGHRS and CDR2 is YFSETQ in the germline V gene. J is TRBJ2-3 and V is TRBV5-1, with 7 positions matching TRBD2. The source material was peripheral blood. This clonotype originated in a woman aged 45 to 65 with COVID-19, enrolled during active disease. The CDR3 DNA reads as TGCGCCAGCAGCCCATCGACTAGCTCAGATACGCAGTATTTT. Encoded protein: CASSPSTSSDTQYF.